This T cell receptor (beta chain) was profiled in a study of blood T cell repertoires in COVID-19. Study details: Material from acute and convalescent COVID-19 was sourced from the United States, Italy and Spain.

Original methodology: The assay estimated nucleated cells by amplifying reference gene primers. Profiling relied on immunoSEQ multiplex PCR, and the TCRdb table lists in-frame clones only, not all of them. The V and J calls and the clone size are those of that table, but D and trimming were determined from the DNA. The data contain hundreds of thousands of clones, around 91% of them singletons. The CDR3 length is 15 residues. CDR1 is KGHSH, CDR2 LQKENI, per germline. V was trimmed by 0 bases and J by 8 bases, leaving 13 bases between them. The sample consisted of PBMCs or T cells enriched from blood (not recorded which). V and J are TRBV18 and TRBJ1-4, with D maybe TRBD1 (6 bases). The clonotype comes from a man in his thirties or forties who had recovered from COVID-19. For the CDR3, the DNA is TGTGCCAGCTCACCACCATCCGAAAGGGGGGAAAAACTGTTTTTT. Residues: CASSPPSERGEKLFF. Based on the CDR3 plus reference TRBV18 and TRBJ1-4, the full variable domain is NAGVMQNPRHLVRRRGQEARLRCSPMKGHSHVYWYRQLPEEGLKFMVYLQKENIIDESGMPKERFSAEFPKEGPSILRIQQVVRGDSAAYFCASSPPSERGEKLFFGSGTQLSVL.